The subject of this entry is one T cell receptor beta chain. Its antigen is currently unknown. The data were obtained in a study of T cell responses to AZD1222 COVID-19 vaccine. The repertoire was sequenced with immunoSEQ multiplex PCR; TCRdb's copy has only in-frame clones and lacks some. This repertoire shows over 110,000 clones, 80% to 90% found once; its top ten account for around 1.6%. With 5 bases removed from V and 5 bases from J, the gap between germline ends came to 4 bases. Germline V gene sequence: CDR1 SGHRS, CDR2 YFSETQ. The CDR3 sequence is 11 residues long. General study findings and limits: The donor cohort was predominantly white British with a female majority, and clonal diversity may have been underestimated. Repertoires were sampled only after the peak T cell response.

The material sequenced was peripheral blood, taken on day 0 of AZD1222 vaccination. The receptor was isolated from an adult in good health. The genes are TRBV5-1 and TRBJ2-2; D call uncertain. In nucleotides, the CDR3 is TGCGCCAGCAGGAGTACCGGGGAGCTGTTTTTT. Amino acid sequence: CASRSTGELFF.